These 20 T cell receptor beta chains were sequenced from one sample in a study of blood T cell repertoires in COVID-19. Assay: immunoSEQ multiplex PCR; the TCRdb copy retains only in-frame clones and omits some. The sample yields 70,000 to 95,000 clones, 75% to 85% seen once. The sample was peripheral blood. The receptor source for this set is a woman between 45 and 65 years old with acute or convalescent COVID-19.

V gene TRBV5-1 combines with J gene TRBJ2-3, with TRBD1 matching over 8 bases. Germline V gene lookup returns CDR1 SGHRS and CDR2 YFSETQ. After removal of 8 bases from V and 2 bases from J, the junction contained 7 bases not matched to a gene. The CDR3 is 14 amino acids. The CDR3 sequence: CASAGQGYTDTQYF. CDR3 nucleotides: TGCGCCAGTGCCGGACAGGGTTACACAGATACGCAGTATTTT.

This chain's CDR3 is CASSLEGGQGGTDTQYF. Here the CDR3 DNA reads TGTGCCAGCAGCTTAGAAGGTGGACAGGGTGGCACAGATACGCAGTATTTT. The chain recombines TRBV7-6 with TRBJ2-3, with 8 bases identical to TRBD1. J gave up 1 base and V 1 base, and 7 bases lay outside the gene matches. The CDR3 length is 17 residues. CDR1 and CDR2 from the germline V gene are SGHVS and FNYEAQ.

This chain connects TRBV12-3 or TRBV12-4 to TRBJ2-3; no clear D gene. Trimming stripped 1 base from V and 2 bases from J, with 4 bases between. The length of the CDR3 is 13 residues. The CDR3 sequence: CASSLVSTDTQYF. CDR3 in DNA: TGTGCCAGCAGTTTAGTCTCCACAGATACGCAGTATTTT.

V and J are TRBV7-2 and TRBJ2-2; perhaps TRBD1 as D (5 bases). The CDR3 is 15 amino acids. V lost 5 bases to trimming and J lost 3 bases, with 13 bases between them. In germline, CDR1 is SGHTA, CDR2 FQGNSA. Here the CDR3 reads CASSPTRVDTGELFF. Here the CDR3 DNA reads TGTGCCAGCAGCCCGACCAGGGTCGACACCGGGGAGCTGTTTTTT.

The chain has TRBV27 and TRBJ2-2, with D perhaps matching TRBD1 (6 bases). The CDR3 runs 15 residues. Per germline, CDR1 MNHEY and CDR2 SMNVEV (reference sequence). Trimming stripped 6 bases from V and 5 bases from J, with 16 bases between. The CDR3 region is CASSRERGTTGELFF. The CDR3 bases are TGTGCCAGCAGCCGGGAAAGGGGGACGACCGGGGAGCTGTTTTTT.

The gene calls are TRBV24-1 and TRBJ2-1, with unresolved D. CDR3 length equals 16 residues. Per germline, CDR1 KGHDR and CDR2 SFDVKD. V was pared by 2 bases and J by 3 bases, with 13 bases between. The CDR3 sequence is CATSDSGARLYNEQFF. The CDR3 DNA is TGTGCCACCAGTGATTCTGGAGCCCGGCTCTACAATGAGCAGTTCTTC.

The chain couples TRBV7-2 to TRBJ1-5, with TRBD1 as a possible D gene (6 bases). Between the trimmed V and J ends, which lost 2 bases and 3 bases, there was a span of 11 bases. The V gene's germline CDR1 is SGHTA and CDR2 FQGNSA. The CDR3 is 15 residues long. In DNA form, the CDR3 reads TGTGCCAGCAGCTTACGAGGGACACCCAATCAGCCCCAGCATTTT. Translating gives CASSLRGTPNQPQHF. Supplemented by reference TRBV7-2 and TRBJ1-5, the full variable domain reads GAGVSQSPSNKVTEKGKDVELRCDPISGHTALYWYRQSLGQGLEFLIYFQGNSAPDKSGLPSDRFSAERTGGSVSTLTIQRTQQEDSAVYLCASSLRGTPNQPQHFGDGTRLSIL.

This CDR3 is CASSQAAGPYEQYF. The CDR3 DNA follows: TGCGCCAGCAGCCAAGCAGCGGGCCCCTACGAGCAGTACTTC. The V call is TRBV4-1, the J call TRBJ2-7, with a tentative D call TRBD2 (6 bases). The germline CDR1 and CDR2 sequences are MGHRA and YSYEKL. Trimming pared 1 base from V and 2 bases from J, leaving 9 bases between. The CDR3 length is 14 residues.

The J gene is TRBJ2-7, the V gene TRBV6-2 or TRBV6-3, with 7 bases matching TRBD1. This CDR3 contains 12 residues. V gave up 6 bases and J gave up 8 bases; unmatched junction bases: 7. CDR1 MNHEY and CDR2 SVGEGT come from the germline V gene. CDR3 coding DNA: TGTGCCAGCAGCCGACAGGGAGAGCAGCAGTACTTC. Translation gives CASSRQGEQQYF.

V usage is TRBV29-1 and J usage is TRBJ1-2; 10 nucleotides match TRBD1. There are 15 residues in the CDR3. Looked up from germline, CDR1 is SQVTM and CDR2 is ANQGSEA. V lost 7 bases, J lost 0 bases, and 8 bases stayed unmatched. This CDR3 is CSARDRGEPNYGYTF. The CDR3 region has the DNA TGCAGCGCCCGGGACAGGGGCGAACCTAACTATGGCTACACCTTC.

V and J are TRBV6-5 and TRBJ2-1; TRBD1 agrees at 8 bases. V trimming: 7 bases; J trimming: 14 bases; junction bases outside the gene matches: 7. Germline V gene data show CDR1 as MNHEY and CDR2 as SVGAGI. The CDR3 contains 11 residues. The CDR3 bases are TGTGCCAGCAAACTTGGACAGGGCGAGTTCTTC. This encodes CASKLGQGEFF.

The chain combines TRBV5-1 with TRBJ1-1, with D unclear. Germline V gives CDR1 SGHRS, CDR2 YFSETQ. V gave up 0 bases and J gave up 3 bases, with 12 bases separating them. The CDR3 contains 15 residues. The chain's CDR3 is CASSLALPRHTEAFF. The CDR3 nucleotides are TGCGCCAGCAGCTTGGCCCTCCCGAGGCACACTGAAGCTTTCTTT.

The rearrangement links TRBV4-3 to TRBJ2-3; the D gene is possibly TRBD1 (5 bases). This CDR3 is 15 amino acids long. CDR1 and CDR2 from the germline V gene are LGHNA and YSLEER. Deletions cut 2 bases from V and 0 bases from J, with 9 bases between. The CDR3 DNA is TGCGCCAGCAGCCAACTCCAGGGTAGCACAGATACGCAGTATTTT. This gives the protein CASSQLQGSTDTQYF.

The chain employs TRBV28 and TRBJ2-6; D gene uncertain. Trimming removed 2 bases from V and 4 bases from J, with 12 bases in between. This CDR3 has 16 residues. CDR1 and CDR2 (germline): MDHEN, SYDVKM. The CDR3 coding sequence is TGTGCCAGCAGTTTAACCGGTCTCTTAGGGGCCAACGTCCTGACTTTC. Residues: CASSLTGLLGANVLTF. The complete variable domain, with remaining parts taken from reference TRBV28 and TRBJ2-6, reads DVKVTQSSRYLVKRTGEKVFLECVQDMDHENMFWYRQDPGLGLRLIYFSYDVKMKEKGDIPEGYSVSREKKERFSLILESASTNQTSMYLCASSLTGLLGANVLTFGAGSRLTVL.

The chain joins TRBV12-3 or TRBV12-4 to TRBJ1-2; tentatively, D is TRBD1 (5 bases). This CDR3 region has 13 residues. V lost 3 bases and J lost 4, with 9 bases in between. The CDR3 loop reads CASSLTGGYGYTF. The CDR3 bases are TGTGCCAGCAGTTTGACCGGGGGCTATGGCTACACCTTC.

This rearrangement joins TRBV5-6 to TRBJ1-1; TRBD1 aligns across 8 bases. The CDR3 has 13 residues. CDR1 and CDR2 (germline): SGHDT, YYEEEE. V gave up 4 bases and J gave up 4 bases; unmatched junction bases: 3. CDR3 DNA sequence: TGTGCCAGCAGCATACAGGGGGGCACTGAAGCTTTCTTT. It codes for CASSIQGGTEAFF.

This clone came up a few times. This chain connects TRBV4-1 to TRBJ2-2, with D unresolved. The CDR3 covers 15 residues. Trimming removed 2 bases at V and 0 bases at J, with 7 bases between. Germline lookup yields CDR1 MGHRA and CDR2 YSYEKL. This chain's CDR3 is CASSQLQANTGELFF. The CDR3 DNA reads TGCGCCAGCAGCCAATTGCAGGCGAACACCGGGGAGCTGTTTTTT.

This clone has only one observation. The chain employs TRBV5-1 and TRBJ2-7, with D uncertain. Per germline, CDR1 SGHRS and CDR2 YFSETQ. V lost 7 bases, J lost 4 bases, and 21 bases lay in between. This CDR3 comprises 15 residues. CDR3 nucleotides: TGCGCCAGCCGGCTTAGTTCGGCTAGTCGGTACGAGCAGTACTTC. It is translated as CASRLSSASRYEQYF.

The genes are TRBV7-9 and TRBJ2-2, with 7 bases fitting TRBD2. Losses at the gene ends were 4 bases for V and 6 bases for J; bases not matched to a gene: 14. The V gene's germline CDR1 is SEHNR and CDR2 FQNEAQ (reference sequence). This CDR3 contains 17 residues. This CDR3 reads CASSSIGLPSGSGELFF. CDR3 in DNA: TGTGCCAGCAGCTCCATAGGATTGCCTAGCGGTTCCGGGGAGCTGTTTTTT. Supplemented by reference TRBV7-9 and TRBJ2-2, the full variable domain reads DTGVSQNPRHKITKRGQNVTFRCDPISEHNRLYWYRQTLGQGPEFLTYFQNEAQLEKSRLLSDRFSAERPKGSFSTLEIQRTEQGDSAMYLCASSSIGLPSGSGELFFGEGSRLTVL.

The V and J genes are TRBV11-1 and TRBJ1-6, with 7 bases that match TRBD1. This CDR3 has 14 residues. Germline V gene sequence: CDR1 SGHAT, CDR2 FQDESV (reference sequence). J gave up 6 bases and V 5 bases, and 4 bases lay outside the gene matches. The CDR3 is CASSLYRGNSPLHF. The CDR3 DNA is TGTGCCAGCAGCCTCTACAGGGGTAATTCACCCCTCCACTTT.